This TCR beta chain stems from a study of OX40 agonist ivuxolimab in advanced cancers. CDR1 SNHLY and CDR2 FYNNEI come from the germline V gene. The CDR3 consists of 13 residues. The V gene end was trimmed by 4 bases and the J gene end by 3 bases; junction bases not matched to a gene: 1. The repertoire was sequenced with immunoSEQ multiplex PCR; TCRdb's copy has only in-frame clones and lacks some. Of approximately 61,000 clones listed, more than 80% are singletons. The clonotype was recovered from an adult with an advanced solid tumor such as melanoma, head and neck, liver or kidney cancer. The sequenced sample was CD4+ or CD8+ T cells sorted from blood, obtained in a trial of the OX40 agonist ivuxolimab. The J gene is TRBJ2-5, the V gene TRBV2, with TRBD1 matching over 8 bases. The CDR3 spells CASSGTGKETQYF. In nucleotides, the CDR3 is TGTGCCAGCAGTGGGACAGGGAAAGAGACCCAGTACTTC.